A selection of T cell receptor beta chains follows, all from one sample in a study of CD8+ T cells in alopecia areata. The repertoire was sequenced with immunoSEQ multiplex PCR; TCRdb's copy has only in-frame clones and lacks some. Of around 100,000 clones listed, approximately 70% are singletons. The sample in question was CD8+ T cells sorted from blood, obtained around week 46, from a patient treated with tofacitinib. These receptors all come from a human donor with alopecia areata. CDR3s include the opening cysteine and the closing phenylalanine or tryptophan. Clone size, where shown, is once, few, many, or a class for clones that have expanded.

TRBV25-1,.,CASLDQRGGRDIQYF
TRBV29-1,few,CSVLPGQGETEAFF
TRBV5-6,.,CASRDHTEGLGNTIYF
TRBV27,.,CASSLSLGTEAFF
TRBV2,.,CASSDQGAYEQYF
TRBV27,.,CASSLTSGSTDTQYF
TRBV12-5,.,CASGLVSSYEQYF
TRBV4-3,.,CASSPNINYEQYF
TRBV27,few,CASSSTGLGSNQPQHF
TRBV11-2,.,CASSHSDGELFF
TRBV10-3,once,CAISDSLRNQPQHF
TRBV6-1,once,CASSKKRGDTEAFF
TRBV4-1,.,CASSQEAGTGASPLHF
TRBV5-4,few,CASSSDYGYTF
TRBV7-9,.,CASSYQIPDRGYGYTF
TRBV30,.,CAWSGQPNSPLHF
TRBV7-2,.,CAIYSRGYTF
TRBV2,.,CASSDRAFREQYF
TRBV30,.,CAWSSGPGDYEQYF
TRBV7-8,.,CASSSALAGALSYNEQFF
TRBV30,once,CAWRQGEARYGYTF
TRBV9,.,CASSIIAAPYNEQFF
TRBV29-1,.,CSVSKDSNTEAFF
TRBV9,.,CASSAGEGEQYF
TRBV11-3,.,CASSLGGSWDEQYF
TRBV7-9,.,CASSLVRRADTQYF
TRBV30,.,CAWIKDGVGIAKNIQYF
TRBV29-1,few,CSVRGQGALGYTF
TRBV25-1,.,CASSEGDSTEQFF
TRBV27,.,CASSFRSVGNYGYTF
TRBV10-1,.,CASSERGSEAFF
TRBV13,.,CASSQGSSSQPQHF
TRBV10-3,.,CAIGGAATDTQYF
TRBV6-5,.,CASRAGRGGELFF
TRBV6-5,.,CASKVSGGAYEQYF
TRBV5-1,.,CASSDRGARFNTEAFF
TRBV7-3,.,CASSSSSYEQYF
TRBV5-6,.,CASSLYILRDGGDNEQFF
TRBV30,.,CAWSLEGNEQFF
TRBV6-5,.,CASSYKDRSYEQYF
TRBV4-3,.,CASSQDRYTGELFF
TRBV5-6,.,CASSHRGGGTEAFF
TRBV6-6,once,CASSYRGPPEQFF
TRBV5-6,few,CASSPGQVGQPQHF
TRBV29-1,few,CSVLERGSYEQYF
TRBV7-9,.,CASSLGGAEAFF
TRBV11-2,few,CASSSTTHRAADTQYF
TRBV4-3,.,CASSQDYTGTAYEQYF
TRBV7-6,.,CASSLETIADPYEQYF
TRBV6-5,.,CASSLPGATSEQYF
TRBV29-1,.,CSVEGGTGELFF
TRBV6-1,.,CASSEFMVEETQYF
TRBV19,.,CAAVGFDTEAFF
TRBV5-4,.,CASSLSSQGTDEQYF
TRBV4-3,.,CASSQDTSGGADTQYF